This TCR beta chain was documented in a study of blood T cell repertoires in COVID-19. Trimming took 5 bases from V and 3 from J, leaving 17 bases between them. The CDR3 covers 15 residues. Germline lookup yields CDR1 SGHDN and CDR2 FVKESK. The table came from immunoSEQ multiplex PCR; TCRdb's copy has only in-frame clones and leaves some out. The data contain about 91,000 clones, around 75% of them singletons. The chain is built from TRBV14 and TRBJ2-7; maybe TRBD2 (5 bases). This TCR derives from a man between 65 and 79 years old with acute or convalescent COVID-19. Sample: peripheral blood. Here the CDR3 DNA reads TGTGCCAGCAGCGCGTTCCAGGACTTCTTCTACGAGCAGTACTTC. Amino acids: CASSAFQDFFYEQYF.